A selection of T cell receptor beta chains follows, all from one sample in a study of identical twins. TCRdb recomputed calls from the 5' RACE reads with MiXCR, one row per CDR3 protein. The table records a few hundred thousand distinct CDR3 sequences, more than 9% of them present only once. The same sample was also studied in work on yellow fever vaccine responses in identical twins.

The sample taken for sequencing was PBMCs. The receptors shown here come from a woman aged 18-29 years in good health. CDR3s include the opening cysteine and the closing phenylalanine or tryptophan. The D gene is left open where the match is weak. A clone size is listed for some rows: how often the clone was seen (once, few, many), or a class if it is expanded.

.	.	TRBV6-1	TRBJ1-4	CASITGREKLFF	TGTGCCAGCATCACAGGGAGAGAAAAACTGTTTTTT
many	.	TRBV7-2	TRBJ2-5	CASSRRAGQETQYF	TGTGCCAGCAGCCGGCGTGCGGGTCAAGAGACCCAGTACTTC
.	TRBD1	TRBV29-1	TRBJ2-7	CSVVVQGAGEQYF	TGCAGCGTTGTCGTACAGGGGGCAGGCGAGCAGTACTTC
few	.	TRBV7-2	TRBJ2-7	CASSPSRNYYEQYF	TGTGCCAGCAGCCCGTCGCGAAACTACTACGAGCAGTACTTC
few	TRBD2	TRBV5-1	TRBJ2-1	CASSWTSGGHNEQFF	TGCGCCAGCAGCTGGACTAGCGGGGGGCACAATGAGCAGTTCTTC
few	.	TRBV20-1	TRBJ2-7	CSARVQNGEQYF	TGCAGTGCTAGAGTGCAGAACGGCGAGCAGTACTTC
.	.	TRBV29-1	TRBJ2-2	CSVEDLAGRTGELFF	TGCAGCGTTGAAGATCTGGCAGGGCGCACCGGGGAGCTGTTTTTT
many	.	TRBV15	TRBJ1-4	CATRKTDEKLFF	TGTGCCACCAGAAAGACCGATGAAAAACTGTTTTTT
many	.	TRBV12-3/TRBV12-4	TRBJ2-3	CASSPRGSPPDTQYF	TGTGCCAGCAGCCCTCGGGGGTCCCCCCCAGATACGCAGTATTTT
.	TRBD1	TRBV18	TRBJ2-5	CASSQTGGFDIQETQYF	TGTGCCAGCTCACAGACAGGGGGTTTCGACATACAAGAGACCCAGTACTTC
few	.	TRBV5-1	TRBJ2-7	CASTYLPRGAFYEQYF	TGCGCCAGCACCTATCTACCGCGGGGCGCCTTCTACGAGCAGTACTTC
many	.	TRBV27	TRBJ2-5	CASSLRAQETQYF	TGTGCCAGCAGTTTAAGGGCACAAGAGACCCAGTACTTC
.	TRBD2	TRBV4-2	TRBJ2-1	CASSQPRSSGSYNEQFF	TGTGCCAGCAGCCAACCCCGTTCTAGCGGGAGTTACAATGAGCAGTTCTTC
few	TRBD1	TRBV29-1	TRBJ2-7	CSVVPGQGYHYEQYF	TGCAGCGTTGTCCCGGGACAGGGCTACCACTACGAGCAGTACTTC
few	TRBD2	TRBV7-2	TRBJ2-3	CASSLRREAADTQYF	TGTGCCAGCAGCTTACGCCGGGAGGCGGCAGATACGCAGTATTTT
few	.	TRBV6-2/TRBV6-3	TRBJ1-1	CASSYPNRGTEAFF	TGTGCCAGCAGTTACCCGAATCGGGGGACTGAAGCTTTCTTT
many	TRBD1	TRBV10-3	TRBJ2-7	CAISGQTGGVDEQYF	TGTGCCATCAGTGGCCAGACAGGGGGAGTTGACGAGCAGTACTTC
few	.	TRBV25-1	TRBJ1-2	CASSEKSSYTF	TGTGCCAGCAGTGAAAAGAGCAGCTACACCTTC
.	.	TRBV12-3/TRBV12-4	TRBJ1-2	CASRTNAGANYGYTF	TGTGCCAGCAGAACAAACGCGGGGGCTAACTATGGCTACACCTTC
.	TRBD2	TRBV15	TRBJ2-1	CATSNEGTRSFF	TGTGCCACCAGCAATGAAGGGACTAGGTCGTTCTTC
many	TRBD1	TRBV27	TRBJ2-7	CASSSGGLVGEQYF	TGTGCCAGCAGTTCAGGGGGCTTAGTCGGGGAGCAGTACTTC
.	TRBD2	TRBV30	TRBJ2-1	CACQGSAREGLLNEQFF	TGTGCCTGCCAAGGATCCGCACGGGAGGGCCTTCTCAATGAGCAGTTCTTC
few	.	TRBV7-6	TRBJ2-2	CASWGREGTGELFF	TGTGCCAGCTGGGGCAGGGAAGGCACCGGGGAGCTGTTTTTT
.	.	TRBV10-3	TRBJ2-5	CAIAGTAQETQYF	TGTGCCATCGCGGGGACCGCCCAAGAGACCCAGTACTTC
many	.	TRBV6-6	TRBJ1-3	CASSQPEETIYF	TGTGCCAGCAGTCAACCTGAAGAGACCATATATTTT
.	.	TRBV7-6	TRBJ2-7	CASTLKSGQTVYEQYF	TGTGCCAGCACCCTAAAATCAGGACAGACCGTCTACGAGCAGTACTTC
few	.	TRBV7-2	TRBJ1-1	CATSHGDRTEAFF	TGTGCCACCTCTCACGGGGATCGAACTGAAGCTTTCTTT
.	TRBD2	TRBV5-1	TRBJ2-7	CASSPERRTSGIDEQYF	TGCGCCAGCAGCCCGGAACGACGGACTAGCGGGATAGACGAGCAGTACTTC